Shown below are 26 T cell receptor beta chains from a single sample sequenced in a study of blood T cell repertoires in COVID-19. Using immunoSEQ multiplex PCR, the repertoire was profiled, and TCRdb retains in-frame clones only, with some absent. The table lists fewer than 300,000 clones, 80% to 85% of them singletons. The sequenced sample was peripheral blood. These receptors came from a person aged 65 to 85 with COVID-19, enrolled during active disease.

This rearrangement joins TRBV7-2 to TRBJ2-7; 7 bases are a match to TRBD1. Germline values: CDR1 SGHTA, CDR2 FQGNSA. This CDR3 comprises 13 residues. With V trimmed by 3 bases and J by 1 base, 0 bases remained unmatched. CDR3 protein: CASSLDRSYEQYF. Written as DNA, the CDR3 is TGTGCCAGCAGCTTGGACAGGTCCTACGAGCAGTACTTC.

This chain connects TRBV5-4 to TRBJ2-3; possible D gene TRBD2, 5 bases. Germline V lookup: CDR1 SGHNT, CDR2 YYREEE (reference sequence). The CDR3 loop spans 15 amino acids. Trimming removed 9 bases at V and 5 bases at J, with 22 bases between. The CDR3 sequence: CATKGSLREGDTQYF. CDR3 bases: TGTGCCACCAAAGGATCCTTAAGAGAGGGAGATACGCAGTATTTT.

The rearrangement joins TRBV4-3 to TRBJ1-3; 9 positions match TRBD1. J was trimmed by 2 bases and V by 2 bases; bases with no gene match: 4. This CDR3 is 16 amino acids long. Per germline, CDR1 LGHNA and CDR2 YSLEER. CDR3 protein: CASSQTGTGPGNTIYF. The CDR3 DNA reads TGCGCCAGCAGCCAAACCGGGACAGGGCCTGGAAACACCATATATTTT.

This clone was found once. The chain is built from TRBV12-3 or TRBV12-4 and TRBJ1-2, with TRBD1 as a possible D gene (6 bases). This CDR3 is 13 amino acids long. The ends were cut back, 6 bases at V and 6 bases at J, with 14 bases in the middle. The CDR3 sequence is CASSNRAQDGYTF. The DNA for the CDR3 is TGTGCCAGCAGCAACAGGGCCCAGGATGGCTACACCTTC.

The chain recombines TRBV9 with TRBJ2-2; 8 bases agree with TRBD2. Trimming cost V 3 bases and J 7 bases; bases outside gene matches: 8. CDR3 length: 15 residues. Germline V lookup: CDR1 SGDLS, CDR2 YYNGEE. The CDR3 protein is CASSESGSFDGELFF. The CDR3 DNA sequence: TGTGCCAGCAGCGAGAGCGGGAGTTTCGACGGGGAGCTGTTTTTT.

This clone showed up just a few times. CDR3 in DNA: TGTGCCAGCATCTTCTCTCAAGGCAGGGGCAGGGGCTATGGCTACACCTTC. It yields the protein CASIFSQGRGRGYGYTF. The gene calls are TRBV7-6 and TRBJ1-2, with D tentatively TRBD1 (6 bases). Trimming took off 7 bases at V and 4 bases at J, with 25 bases between the two ends. The germline V gene has CDR1 SGHVS and CDR2 FNYEAQ. The CDR3 is 17 residues long.

This chain links TRBV6-4 with TRBJ1-5; TRBD1 is a possible D gene (5 bases). In germline, CDR1 is MRHNA, CDR2 SNTAGT. V was clipped by 1 base and J by 0 bases, with 13 bases between them. There are 17 residues in the CDR3. The CDR3 sequence: CASSDLGPPDSNQPQHF. DNA for the CDR3: TGTGCCAGCAGTGACTTGGGGCCCCCGGATAGCAATCAGCCCCAGCATTTT.

This clone occurred once. V and J are TRBV2 and TRBJ1-1; 8 bases align to TRBD1. There are 14 residues in the CDR3. V dropped 3 bases and J dropped 6; count of bases not matched to a gene: 6. Per the germline V gene, CDR1 is SNHLY and CDR2 is FYNNEI. The CDR3 is CASSESGGASEAFF. The CDR3 coding sequence is TGTGCCAGCAGTGAGTCAGGGGGCGCGTCTGAAGCTTTCTTT.

The chain carries TRBV2 and TRBJ1-5, with D possibly TRBD1 on 5 matching bases. The CDR3 covers 14 residues. Germline lookup yields CDR1 SNHLY and CDR2 FYNNEI. The V and J ends lost 6 bases and 4 bases respectively, with 13 bases between them. In nucleotides, the CDR3 is TGTGCCAGCAGCGGGGGACTCCCGAATCAGCCCCAGCATTTT. This translates into CASSGGLPNQPQHF.

This clone occurred a few times. V is TRBV5-4 and J is TRBJ1-2, with 7 bases matching TRBD1. This CDR3 region has 14 residues. Germline trimming cut 4 bases from V and 7 bases from J; bases unmatched to any gene: 10. From germline, CDR1 is SGHNT and CDR2 YYREEE (reference sequence). The CDR3 bases are TGTGCCAGCAGCCGGGACAGCCGTAATGGTGGCTACACCTTC. Protein sequence: CASSRDSRNGGYTF. The full variable domain, completed using reference TRBV5-4 and TRBJ1-2, is ETGVTQSPTHLIKTRGQQVTLRCSSQSGHNTVSWYQQALGQGPQFIFQYYREEENGRGNFPPRFSGLQFPNYSSELNVNALELDDSALYLCASSRDSRNGGYTFGSGTRLTVV.

This clone was detected only a few times. The J gene is TRBJ1-3, the V gene TRBV15, with a weak D call TRBD1 (5 bases). This CDR3 spans 19 amino acids. From germline, CDR1 is LNHNV and CDR2 YYDKDF (reference sequence). The V and J ends lost 1 base and 0 bases respectively, with 19 bases between them. In DNA form, the CDR3 reads TGTGCCACCAGCAGAGGAGGGGCCCTTGGGGGGATCTCTGGAAACACCATATATTTT. Its translation is CATSRGGALGGISGNTIYF.

As regards this clone: An end of the junction does not agree with germline; a read error may underlie this. J is TRBJ1-5 and V is TRBV7-2; D ambiguous. CDR1 is SGHTA and CDR2 is FQGNSA in the germline V gene. The CDR3 covers 15 residues. The CDR3 nucleotides are TGTGCCAGCAGCTTAGACTCAGGAGGCAATCAGCTCCAGCATTTT. Translating gives CASSLDSGGNQLQHF.

This chain joins TRBV19 and TRBJ1-6; no definite D call. This CDR3 spans 14 amino acids. V was cut by 7 bases and J by 3 bases, with 10 bases left in between. In germline, CDR1 is LNHDA, CDR2 SQIVND (reference sequence). CDR3 loop: CASTSANYNSPLHF. CDR3 sequence (DNA): TGTGCCAGTACATCTGCTAACTATAATTCACCCCTCCACTTT.

A few counts support this clone. This rearrangement joins TRBV29-1 to TRBJ2-3; 9 bases are a match to TRBD1. Germline V gene lookup returns CDR1 SQVTM and CDR2 ANQGSEA. This CDR3 has 12 amino acids. V dropped 4 bases and J dropped 9; count of bases not matched to a gene: 5. As DNA, the CDR3 is TGCAGCGTTGTGACAGGGGGGTTGACGCAGTATTTT. Amino acid sequence: CSVVTGGLTQYF.

The chain has TRBV11-3 and TRBJ2-7; D unclear. V was pared by 5 bases and J by 2 bases, with 13 bases between. CDR3 length: 14 residues. Germline CDR1 is SGHNT and CDR2 is YENEEA. The CDR3, as DNA: TGTGCCAGCAGCACCAAACAGATACCCTACGAGCAGTACTTC. Protein sequence: CASSTKQIPYEQYF.

The V call is TRBV5-6, the J call TRBJ2-5, with 10 bases fitting TRBD2. Germline CDR1 and CDR2: SGHDT and YYEEEE. There are 16 residues in the CDR3. The junction had 9 bases not matched to a gene; V was cut back by 4 bases and J by 3 bases. As DNA, the CDR3 is TGTGCCAGCAGCGGTGGTTATCTAGCGGGGGAAGAGACCCAGTACTTC. Its translation is CASSGGYLAGEETQYF.

The chain links TRBV10-1 to TRBJ2-5; 10 bases agree with TRBD1. Germline CDR1 WNHNN, CDR2 SYGVQD (reference sequence). J lost 6 bases, V lost 9 bases, and 7 bases had no gene match. CDR3 length: 13 residues. CDR3 region: CASRDRGLQTQYF. In DNA form, the CDR3 reads TGCGCCAGTAGGGACAGGGGATTGCAGACCCAGTACTTC.

The gene calls are TRBV7-2 and TRBJ1-2; a weak D match, TRBD1 (6 bases). The V gene's germline CDR1 is SGHTA and CDR2 FQGNSA. The V gene lost 5 bases and the J gene lost 1 base, with 20 bases spanning the gap. The CDR3 covers 17 residues. The CDR3 coding sequence is TGTGCCAGCAGCCTGACAGGTTCTTATCCTATTAACTATGGCTACACCTTC. Protein product: CASSLTGSYPINYGYTF.

The gene calls are TRBV28 and TRBJ2-5, with 7 bases aligning to TRBD2. Germline V CDR1 and CDR2: MDHEN, SYDVKM. Trimming took 4 bases from V and 5 from J; bases not matched to a gene: 10. The CDR3 consists of 15 residues. CDR3 nucleotide sequence: TGTGCCAGCAGTTACAAGTATCTCGGGGGGGAGACCCAGTACTTC. This encodes CASSYKYLGGETQYF.

This clone came up a few times. The gene calls are TRBV7-9 and TRBJ2-3, with D uncertain. The germline V and J ends were trimmed by 1 base and 3 bases, with 8 bases remaining between them. CDR1 and CDR2 from the germline V gene are SEHNR and FQNEAQ (reference sequence). The CDR3 consists of 14 residues. The CDR3 DNA is TGTGCCAGCAGCTTAGAACTCCGGACAGATACGCAGTATTTT. Its translation is CASSLELRTDTQYF.

The chain couples TRBV3-1 (or the pseudogene TRBV3-2) to TRBJ2-5, with 9 bases lining up with TRBD2. This CDR3 spans 17 amino acids. After removal of 1 base from V and 2 bases from J, the junction contained 8 bases not matched to a gene. The germline V gene encodes CDR1 LGHDT and CDR2 YNNKEL (reference sequence). The CDR3 reads CASSQGIRGGEQETQYF. The CDR3 DNA follows: TGTGCCAGCAGCCAAGGTATTCGCGGGGGGGAACAAGAGACCCAGTACTTC.

The chain carries TRBV6-2 or TRBV6-3 and TRBJ1-1; D is uncertain. V was cut by 2 bases and J by 1 base, with 2 bases left in between. CDR1 and CDR2 from the germline V gene are MNHEY and SVGEGT. The CDR3 extends over 12 amino acids. The CDR3, as DNA: TGTGCCAGCAGTTACCAGAACACTGAAGCTTTCTTT. Protein: CASSYQNTEAFF.

The V gene is TRBV7-2, the J gene TRBJ1-2; D might be TRBD1 (6 bases). The V gene lost 0 bases and the J gene lost 4 bases, with 15 bases spanning the gap. The CDR3 is 16 residues long. Germline V CDR1 and CDR2: SGHTA, FQGNSA. CDR3 sequence: CASSLAIRGGGYGYTF. The CDR3 DNA follows: TGTGCCAGCAGCTTAGCCATTCGGGGGGGCGGCTATGGCTACACCTTC. The variable domain in full, with the rest retrieved from reference TRBV7-2 and TRBJ1-2, is GAGVSQSPSNKVTEKGKDVELRCDPISGHTALYWYRQSLGQGLEFLIYFQGNSAPDKSGLPSDRFSAERTGGSVSTLTIQRTQQEDSAVYLCASSLAIRGGGYGYTFGSGTRLTVV.

The chain uses TRBV12-2 and TRBJ1-6; the table's D call TRBD1 went unverified against the DNA. TRBV12-2 is a documented pseudogene. This CDR3 spans 15 amino acids. Here the CDR3 reads CASRNSDREYSPLHF. The CDR3, as DNA: TGTGCAAGTCGCAACTCTGACAGGGAATATTCACCCCTCCACTTT.

The rearrangement links TRBV13 to TRBJ2-3; 7 bases match TRBD1. CDR3 length equals 16 residues. The trim removed 4 bases at V and 1 base at J, leaving 8 bases unmatched. Germline V gene sequence: CDR1 PRHDT, CDR2 FYEKMQ (reference sequence). The CDR3 sequence: CASSSNRGAGTDTQYF. CDR3 in DNA: TGTGCCAGCAGCTCAAACAGGGGCGCCGGCACAGATACGCAGTATTTT.

This chain connects TRBV25-1 to TRBJ1-5; no clear D. The CDR3 is 12 amino acids. Germline V gene lookup returns CDR1 MGHDK and CDR2 SYGVNS. The V end lost 2 bases, the J end lost 11 bases, and 10 bases lay between the germline ends. CDR3 DNA sequence: TGTGCCAGCAGTGAAGCGCGGGGAGCCCAGCATTTT. This translates into CASSEARGAQHF.